This T cell receptor beta chain derives from a study of CD8 T cells in Susac syndrome. V shed 3 bases and J 5 bases; nucleotides not matched to a gene: 6. CDR1 is DFQATT and CDR2 is SNEGSKA in the germline V gene (reference sequence). CDR3 size: 13 residues. RNA totalling roughly 0.5 to 1 ug underwent reverse transcription with random hexamers. MiXCR, applied by TCRdb to the immunoSEQ multiplex PCR reads, yields one record per CDR3 protein. The sample yields fewer than 200,000 distinct CDR3 sequences, 90% to 95% seen once. Sequencing of TCR beta was performed on blood CD8+ T cells and on blood CD4+ T cells.

The TCR originated in a human donor with Susac syndrome. V usage is TRBV20-1 and J usage is TRBJ1-1; TRBD1 matches at 7 bases. Source material: CD4+ T cells from PBMCs. The CDR3 is CSASWDRRTEAFF. The CDR3 bases are TGCAGTGCTAGTTGGGACAGACGAACTGAAGCTTTCTTT.